This T cell receptor (beta chain) was profiled in a study of early stage breast cancer tumors. In the study overall: About 80% of the 16 invasive tumors were ER+, PR+ and HER2-.

Concerning this clone itself: The antigen is unknown.

Clones were sequenced by immunoSEQ multiplex PCR, and TCRdb holds only the in-frame ones, with some missing. This table holds approximately 33,000 clones, around 75% found once. General observations from the study: Compared with adjacent normal breast, tumors showed about 2.5-fold denser, more clonal T cells. Commonly generated sequences made up most enriched TCRB sequences shared between patients.

The specimen was blood. The clonotype comes from a person aged 40-50 years with breast cancer.

For the CDR3, the DNA is TGTGCCAGCAGTTCCCCGGGGGCTAATTCACCCCTCCACTTT. Its translation: CASSSPGANSPLHF. The chain is built from TRBV27 and TRBJ1-6, with D possibly TRBD1 on 6 matching bases. Germline CDR1 and CDR2: MNHEY and SMNVEV (reference sequence). This CDR3 contains 14 residues. V was cut by 4 bases and J by 6 bases, with 10 bases left in between.